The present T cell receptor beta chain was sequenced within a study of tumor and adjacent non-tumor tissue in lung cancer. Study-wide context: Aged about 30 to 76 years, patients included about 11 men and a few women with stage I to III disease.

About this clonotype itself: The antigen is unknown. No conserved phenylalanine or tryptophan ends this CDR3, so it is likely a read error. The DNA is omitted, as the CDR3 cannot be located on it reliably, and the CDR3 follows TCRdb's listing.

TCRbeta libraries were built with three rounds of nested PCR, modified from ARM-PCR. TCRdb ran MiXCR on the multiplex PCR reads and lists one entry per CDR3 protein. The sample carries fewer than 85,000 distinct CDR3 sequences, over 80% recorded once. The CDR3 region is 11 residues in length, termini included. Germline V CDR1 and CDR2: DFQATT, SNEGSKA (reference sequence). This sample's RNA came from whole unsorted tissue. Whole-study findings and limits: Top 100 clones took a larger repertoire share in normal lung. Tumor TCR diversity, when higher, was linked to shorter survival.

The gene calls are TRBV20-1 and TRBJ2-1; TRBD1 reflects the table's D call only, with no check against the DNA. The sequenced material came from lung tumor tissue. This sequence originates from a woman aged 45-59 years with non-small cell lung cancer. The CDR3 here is CSAPGAYEHFY.